This T cell receptor (beta chain) was documented in a study of T cells in Graves' hyperthyroidism and ophthalmopathy. CDR3 length: 16 amino acids. V was cut by 0 bases and J by 1 base, with 12 bases left in between. Germline CDR1 reads MNHEY; CDR2 reads SVGEGT. This clonotype came up many times. RNA transcripts gave rise to amplified TCR beta CDR3 regions. HTBI primers were used for first-round RT-PCR of the TCR CDR3. TCRdb fed the multiplex PCR reads into MiXCR, producing one record per CDR3 protein. The sample contains roughly 500,000 distinct CDR3 sequences, approximately 24% of which appear only once.

V gene TRBV6-2 or TRBV6-3 combines with J gene TRBJ2-5; D uncertain. The receptor was isolated from a woman aged 25 to 45 with Graves' ophthalmopathy. The source material was blood. CDR3 nucleotides: TGTGCCAGCAGTTACTCGGCCCAGAGTCCCCAAGAGACCCAGTACTTC. It specifies CASSYSAQSPQETQYF.